This T cell receptor (beta chain) appears in the sequencing data of a study of cytomegalovirus exposure and HLA in healthy donors. Overall study: Tens of millions of unique TCRs, all from HLA-typed donors, were included in an early release of the data. Study-level results: An analysis was carried out at a later point. It showed that HLA-associated TCR beta chains were more clonally expanded than equally common non-associated chains. Analyses of presence and absence presupposed an approximately uniform sequencing depth across donors. As a later analysis showed, a missense DCLRE1C variant was linked to trimming of TCR beta V- and J-genes.

The CDR3 contains 15 residues. Per germline, CDR1 LNHDA and CDR2 SQIVND (reference sequence). V lost 5 bases, J lost 2 bases, and 4 bases stayed unmatched. This clone turned up a few times. Its cognate antigen is unknown. The PCR had 60 Vbeta and 13 Jbeta primers. Generated by immunoSEQ multiplex PCR, the TCRdb table keeps only in-frame clones and is missing some. The sample lists roughly 130,000 clones, around 81% seen once, with less than 0.75% in the top ten. The chain links TRBV19 to TRBJ2-1, with 9 bases that match TRBD2. Sample: PBMCs. The TCR originated in a man aged 18 to 29 in good health and CMV-seronegative. The CDR3 loop is CASSPSGGTYNEQFF. The CDR3 bases are TGTGCCAGTAGTCCGAGCGGGGGGACCTACAATGAGCAGTTCTTC.